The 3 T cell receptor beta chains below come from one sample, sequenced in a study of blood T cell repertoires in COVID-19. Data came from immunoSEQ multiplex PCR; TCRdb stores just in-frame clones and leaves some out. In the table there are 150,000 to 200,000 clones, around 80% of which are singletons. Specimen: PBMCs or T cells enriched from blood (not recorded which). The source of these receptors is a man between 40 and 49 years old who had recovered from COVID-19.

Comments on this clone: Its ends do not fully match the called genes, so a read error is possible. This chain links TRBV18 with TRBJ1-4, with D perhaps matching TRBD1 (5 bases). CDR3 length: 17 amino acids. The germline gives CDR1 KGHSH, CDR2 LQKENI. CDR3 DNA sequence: TGTGCCAGCTCACCAGCCCTCGGAACAGGCGGAGAGGCTGTCTGGGTTTTT. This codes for CASSPALGTGGEAVWVF.

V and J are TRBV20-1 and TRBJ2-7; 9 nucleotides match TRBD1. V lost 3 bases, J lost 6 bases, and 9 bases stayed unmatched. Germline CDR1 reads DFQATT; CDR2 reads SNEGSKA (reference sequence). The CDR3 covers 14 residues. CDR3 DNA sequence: TGCAGTGCTAGTCCCGGGACAGGGCAGAGCGAGCAGTACTTC. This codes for CSASPGTGQSEQYF.

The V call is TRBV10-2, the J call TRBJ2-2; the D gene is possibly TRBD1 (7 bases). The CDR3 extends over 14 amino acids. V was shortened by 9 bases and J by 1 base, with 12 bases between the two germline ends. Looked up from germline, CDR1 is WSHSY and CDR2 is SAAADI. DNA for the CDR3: TGCGCCAGGGCGGGGACAGAGAACACCGGGGAGCTGTTTTTT. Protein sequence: CARAGTENTGELFF.